This T cell receptor (beta chain) was recovered during a study of shared clonotypes between healthy human individuals. Looking at the study overall: Each donor contributed plates that comprised three CD4 naive, three CD4 memory, two CD8 naive and one CD8 memory.

Details on this clone: Its antigen is not known.

TCRdb's table, derived via immunoSEQ multiplex PCR, lists solely in-frame clones and lacks some. The sample lists 2 million to 2.5 million clones; nearly 97% were seen once. Study results and caveats: Among donors, clonotype sharing was expected to be affected by sequencing depth. What rarefaction showed was incomplete sorted-subset sequencing despite large depth. Generation probabilities were higher for clonotypes shared across all four sorted-subset donors than for unshared ones.

There are 11 residues in the CDR3. Germline V gene lookup returns CDR1 GTSNPN and CDR2 SVGIG (reference sequence). Trimming took 5 bases from V and 5 from J, leaving 10 bases between them. The TCR was taken from a man between 18 and 35 years old in good health. The V gene is TRBV30, the J gene TRBJ2-7, with D possibly TRBD1 on 5 matching bases. The sequencing input was naive CD4+ T cells sorted from blood. Subset here: CD45RA+ positively selected. The CDR3 nucleotides read TGTGCCTGGGAACAGGATCACGAGCAGTACTTC. It translates to CAWEQDHEQYF. The whole variable domain, remainder taken from reference TRBV30 and TRBJ2-7, is SQTIHQWPATLVQPVGSPLSLECTVEGTSNPNLYWYRQAAGRGLQLLFYSVGIGQISSEVPQNLSASRPQDRQFILSSKKLLLSDSGFYLCAWEQDHEQYFGPGTRLTVT.